Listed below are T cell receptor beta chains from one sample, sequenced in a study of OX40 agonist ivuxolimab in advanced cancers. Using immunoSEQ multiplex PCR, the repertoire was profiled, and TCRdb retains in-frame clones only, with some absent. The sample carries fewer than 100,000 clones, 86% recorded once. The source material was CD4+ or CD8+ T cells sorted from blood, sampled in a trial of the OX40 agonist ivuxolimab. These TCRs come from an adult with an advanced solid tumor such as melanoma, head and neck, liver or kidney cancer. Each CDR3 is given with its conserved first and last residue. Fields, in order: J gene, D gene, clone size, V gene, CDR3 protein, CDR3 DNA. The D gene is left open where the match is weak. Not every row has a clone size; where given, it reads once, few, many or a size class.

j_gene: TRBJ1-6; d_gene: -; abundance: -; v_gene: TRBV5-6; CDR3aa: CASSARGSPLHF; CDR3nt: TGTGCCAGCAGCGCCAGGGGTTCACCCCTCCACTTT
j_gene: TRBJ1-1; d_gene: -; abundance: few; v_gene: TRBV4-3; CDR3aa: CASSQDPGQYTEAFF; CDR3nt: TGCGCCAGCAGCCAAGACCCCGGGCAGTACACTGAAGCTTTCTTT
j_gene: TRBJ1-3; d_gene: -; abundance: -; v_gene: TRBV9; CDR3aa: CASSFYSGNTIYF; CDR3nt: TGTGCCAGCAGCTTTTACTCTGGAAACACCATATATTTT
j_gene: TRBJ2-1; d_gene: -; abundance: -; v_gene: TRBV2; CDR3aa: CASKAGSPYNEQFF; CDR3nt: TGTGCCAGCAAGGCCGGATCTCCGTACAATGAGCAGTTCTTC
j_gene: TRBJ1-2; d_gene: TRBD1; abundance: -; v_gene: TRBV13; CDR3aa: CASTKTGTPNYGYTF; CDR3nt: TGTGCCAGCACCAAGACAGGGACTCCTAACTATGGCTACACCTTC
j_gene: TRBJ2-5; d_gene: -; abundance: -; v_gene: TRBV5-4; CDR3aa: CASSSGWRETQYF; CDR3nt: TGTGCCAGCAGTTCGGGATGGCGGGAGACCCAGTACTTC
j_gene: TRBJ2-6; d_gene: -; abundance: -; v_gene: TRBV14; CDR3aa: CASSQAGANVLTF; CDR3nt: TGTGCCAGCAGCCAAGCAGGGGCCAACGTCCTGACTTTC
j_gene: TRBJ2-1; d_gene: -; abundance: -; v_gene: TRBV7-2; CDR3aa: CASSLGRSFSYNEQFF; CDR3nt: TGTGCCAGCAGCTTGGGCCGAAGTTTTAGCTACAATGAGCAGTTCTTC
j_gene: TRBJ1-5; d_gene: TRBD1; abundance: -; v_gene: TRBV27; CDR3aa: CASRRSGGLSNQPQHF; CDR3nt: TGTGCCAGCAGGCGTTCAGGGGGTCTGAGCAATCAGCCCCAGCATTTT
j_gene: TRBJ2-2; d_gene: -; abundance: -; v_gene: TRBV11-3; CDR3aa: CASSSRSGPSNTGELFF; CDR3nt: TGTGCCAGCAGCTCTCGGAGCGGGCCTTCTAACACCGGGGAGCTGTTTTTT
j_gene: TRBJ1-2; d_gene: -; abundance: -; v_gene: TRBV7-2; CDR3aa: CASSSDKYYGYTF; CDR3nt: TGTGCCAGCAGCTCGGACAAGTACTATGGCTACACCTTC
j_gene: TRBJ2-5; d_gene: TRBD2; abundance: -; v_gene: TRBV7-9; CDR3aa: CASSSRGARLAGGGETQYF; CDR3nt: TGTGCCAGCAGCTCCCGAGGGGCAAGACTAGCGGGAGGGGGAGAGACCCAGTACTTC
j_gene: TRBJ1-5; d_gene: -; abundance: -; v_gene: TRBV6-1; CDR3aa: CASSEVLPQHF; CDR3nt: TGTGCCAGCAGTGAAGTTCTCCCCCAGCATTTT
j_gene: TRBJ2-2; d_gene: -; abundance: -; v_gene: TRBV7-2; CDR3aa: CASRSHPNGELFF; CDR3nt: TGTGCCAGCAGATCCCACCCCAACGGGGAGCTGTTTTTT
j_gene: TRBJ2-1; d_gene: -; abundance: -; v_gene: TRBV4-2; CDR3aa: CASSQDRASHHNEQFF; CDR3nt: TGTGCCAGCAGCCAAGATAGGGCTAGCCACCACAATGAGCAGTTCTTC
j_gene: TRBJ1-3; d_gene: -; abundance: -; v_gene: TRBV5-5; CDR3aa: CASSLGTAGNTIYF; CDR3nt: TGTGCCAGCAGCTTGGGGACTGCTGGAAACACCATATATTTT
j_gene: TRBJ1-6; d_gene: -; abundance: -; v_gene: TRBV18; CDR3aa: CASSPAGRSYNSPLHF; CDR3nt: TGTGCCAGCTCACCGGCGGGGCGCTCCTATAATTCACCCCTCCACTTT
j_gene: TRBJ1-3; d_gene: -; abundance: -; v_gene: TRBV28; CDR3aa: CASHLGGFSGNTIYF; CDR3nt: TGTGCCAGCCACCTAGGGGGTTTCTCTGGAAACACCATATATTTT
j_gene: TRBJ2-7; d_gene: -; abundance: -; v_gene: TRBV19; CDR3aa: CASGRGPAYEQYF; CDR3nt: TGTGCCAGCGGTAGGGGCCCCGCCTACGAGCAGTACTTC
j_gene: TRBJ2-1; d_gene: -; abundance: -; v_gene: TRBV7-2; CDR3aa: CASRPSQSSPEQFF; CDR3nt: TGTGCCAGCAGGCCCTCTCAGAGCAGCCCTGAGCAGTTCTTC
j_gene: TRBJ1-4; d_gene: TRBD1; abundance: -; v_gene: TRBV19; CDR3aa: CASSSGQDEKLFF; CDR3nt: TGTGCCAGTAGCTCGGGACAGGATGAAAAACTGTTTTTT
j_gene: TRBJ2-7; d_gene: TRBD1; abundance: -; v_gene: TRBV7-9; CDR3aa: CASSRLADRADEQYF; CDR3nt: TGTGCCAGCAGCAGATTGGCGGACAGGGCGGACGAGCAGTACTTC
j_gene: TRBJ1-2; d_gene: -; abundance: once; v_gene: TRBV7-3; CDR3aa: CASSFKGTYGYTF; CDR3nt: TGTGCCAGCAGCTTCAAGGGAACCTATGGCTACACCTTC
j_gene: TRBJ2-3; d_gene: -; abundance: -; v_gene: TRBV5-8; CDR3aa: CASSGNGQPSTDTQYF; CDR3nt: TGTGCCAGCAGCGGTAACGGACAGCCTAGCACAGATACGCAGTATTTT
j_gene: TRBJ2-7; d_gene: -; abundance: -; v_gene: TRBV27; CDR3aa: CASSRRGGAYEQYF; CDR3nt: TGTGCCAGCAGTCGTAGGGGGGGAGCCTACGAGCAGTACTTC
j_gene: TRBJ1-1; d_gene: TRBD1; abundance: -; v_gene: TRBV25-1; CDR3aa: CASQGTVYGNTEAFF; CDR3nt: TGTGCCAGCCAAGGGACAGTCTACGGGAACACTGAAGCTTTCTTT
j_gene: TRBJ1-3; d_gene: TRBD1; abundance: once; v_gene: TRBV7-9; CDR3aa: CASSTTPGQWVGNTIYF; CDR3nt: TGTGCCAGCAGCACAACTCCGGGACAGTGGGTCGGAAACACCATATATTTT
j_gene: TRBJ2-3; d_gene: TRBD1; abundance: -; v_gene: TRBV7-9; CDR3aa: CASSFRQGRTDTQYF; CDR3nt: TGTGCCAGCAGCTTCAGACAGGGACGCACAGATACGCAGTATTTT
j_gene: TRBJ1-1; d_gene: -; abundance: -; v_gene: TRBV5-1; CDR3aa: CASSRRALNTEAFF; CDR3nt: TGCGCCAGCAGCCGTAGGGCCCTGAACACTGAAGCTTTCTTT
j_gene: TRBJ2-3; d_gene: TRBD2; abundance: -; v_gene: TRBV19; CDR3aa: CASSPGLARDTQYF; CDR3nt: TGTGCCAGTAGTCCGGGACTAGCGAGGGATACGCAGTATTTT
j_gene: TRBJ2-3; d_gene: -; abundance: once; v_gene: TRBV7-9; CDR3aa: CASSPTNGVAGTDTQYF; CDR3nt: TGTGCCAGCAGCCCAACTAATGGGGTAGCCGGCACAGATACGCAGTATTTT
j_gene: TRBJ2-3; d_gene: TRBD2; abundance: -; v_gene: TRBV7-2; CDR3aa: CASSPRRAGGPADTQYF; CDR3nt: TGTGCCAGCAGCCCCCGGAGAGCGGGGGGGCCCGCAGATACGCAGTATTTT
j_gene: TRBJ2-3; d_gene: -; abundance: -; v_gene: TRBV19; CDR3aa: CASSINLQGGQNTQYF; CDR3nt: TGTGCCAGTAGTATAAATCTCCAGGGGGGTCAGAATACGCAGTATTTT
j_gene: TRBJ2-2; d_gene: TRBD2; abundance: -; v_gene: TRBV6-6; CDR3aa: CASSYPGRGAGGELFF; CDR3nt: TGTGCCAGCAGTTACCCCGGGCGGGGGGCGGGCGGGGAGCTGTTTTTT
j_gene: TRBJ2-5; d_gene: -; abundance: -; v_gene: TRBV27; CDR3aa: CASSWNGVAGTQYF; CDR3nt: TGTGCCAGCAGCTGGAACGGGGTGGCAGGGACCCAGTACTTC
j_gene: TRBJ2-1; d_gene: -; abundance: -; v_gene: TRBV29-1; CDR3aa: CSVYGGRNEQFF; CDR3nt: TGCAGCGTTTATGGCGGGCGCAATGAGCAGTTCTTC
j_gene: TRBJ1-4; d_gene: -; abundance: -; v_gene: TRBV6-5; CDR3aa: CASRRREYSEKLFF; CDR3nt: TGTGCCAGCAGAAGACGCGAGTATAGTGAAAAACTGTTTTTT